Presented here are 24 T cell receptor beta chains from one specimen sequenced in a study of cytomegalovirus exposure and HLA in healthy donors. The primer mix had 60 Vbeta and 13 Jbeta primers. Sequencing used immunoSEQ multiplex PCR; TCRdb keeps in-frame clones, though not all of them. The profile shows roughly 230,000 clones, more than 70% of them singletons. Specimen: PBMCs. The receptors come from a boy aged 5 to 17 in good health and CMV-seronegative.

The gene calls are TRBV5-1 and TRBJ2-1, with TRBD2 identical over 12 bases. V was pared by 1 base and J by 7 bases, with 6 bases of the junction left unmatched. This CDR3 is 16 amino acids long. Germline assignment: CDR1 SGHRS and CDR2 YFSETQ. CDR3 in amino acids: CASSLTLAGGPNEQFF. The CDR3 DNA reads as TGCGCCAGCAGCTTGACACTAGCGGGGGGCCCGAATGAGCAGTTCTTC.

This clone was seen once. The chain joins TRBV30 to TRBJ2-3, with 11 bases identical to TRBD2. Germline trimming cut 3 bases from V and 4 bases from J; bases unmatched to any gene: 6. The CDR3 extends over 15 amino acids. Germline assignment: CDR1 GTSNPN and CDR2 SVGIG (reference sequence). CDR3 coding DNA: TGTGCCTGGAGCTCAACTAGCGGGGGCCCAGATACGCAGTATTTT. Amino acids: CAWSSTSGGPDTQYF.

The J gene is TRBJ2-4, the V gene TRBV5-6, with a tentative D call TRBD2 (5 bases). The germline V gene encodes CDR1 SGHDT and CDR2 YYEEEE. The V end was cut by 3 bases, the J end by 0 bases, with 10 bases between. The CDR3 is made up of 15 amino acids. CDR3 in amino acids: CASSSGGLAKNIQYF. The CDR3 DNA is TGTGCCAGCAGCTCGGGCGGGCTAGCCAAAAACATTCAGTACTTC.

The V gene is TRBV5-1, the J gene TRBJ2-3, with 12 bases lining up with TRBD2. Germline CDR1 reads SGHRS; CDR2 reads YFSETQ. The CDR3 is 15 amino acids. After removal of 4 bases from V and 4 bases from J, the junction contained 4 bases not matched to a gene. The CDR3 loop is CASSAGLAGSDTQYF. CDR3 nucleotides: TGCGCCAGCAGCGCAGGACTAGCGGGGTCAGATACGCAGTATTTT.

In its sample, this clone was seen once. The chain recombines TRBV5-6 with TRBJ2-1; 7 bases are shared with TRBD2. Losses at the gene ends were 0 bases for V and 2 bases for J; bases not matched to a gene: 5. The CDR3 is 16 residues long. The germline CDR1 and CDR2 sequences are SGHDT and YYEEEE. For the CDR3, the DNA is TGTGCCAGCAGCTTGGGATTACGGGGGGCCTACAATGAGCAGTTCTTC. As protein: CASSLGLRGAYNEQFF.

CDR3 DNA sequence: TGCAGCGCTTACCGGGGTGAAAAACTGTTTTTT. Its protein is CSAYRGEKLFF. The rearrangement uses TRBV29-1 and TRBJ1-4, with D unclear. The CDR3 contains 11 residues. Germline V gene lookup returns CDR1 SQVTM and CDR2 ANQGSEA. V was pared by 7 bases and J by 7 bases, with 10 bases between. Supplemented by reference TRBV29-1 and TRBJ1-4, the full variable domain reads SAVISQKPSRDICQRGTSLTIQCQVDSQVTMMFWYRQQPGQSLTLIATANQGSEATYESGFVIDKFPISRPNLTFSTLTVSNMSPEDSSIYLCSAYRGEKLFFGSGTQLSVL.

The chain couples TRBV11-3 to TRBJ2-2; D is undetermined. The ends were cut back, 5 bases at V and 7 bases at J, with 8 bases in the middle. There are 12 residues in the CDR3. Germline CDR1 reads SGHNT; CDR2 reads YENEEA. CDR3 DNA sequence: TGTGCCAGCAGCCAACAATTCGGGGAGCTGTTTTTT. Protein sequence: CASSQQFGELFF.

CDR3 coding DNA: TGTGCCAGCAGTGATTGGGGAGATCAGCCCCAGCATTTT. Protein product: CASSDWGDQPQHF. The genes are TRBV2 and TRBJ1-5, with D unresolved. Looked up from germline, CDR1 is SNHLY and CDR2 is FYNNEI. There are 13 residues in the CDR3. V dropped 3 bases and J dropped 5 bases, with 8 bases sitting between them.

The gene calls are TRBV6-5 and TRBJ2-7, with D tentatively TRBD2 (5 bases). The germline V gene encodes CDR1 MNHEY and CDR2 SVGAGI. The germline V and J ends were trimmed by 6 bases and 6 bases, with 15 bases remaining between them. This CDR3 spans 13 amino acids. The CDR3 spells CASRGTSRGEQYF. CDR3 in DNA: TGTGCCAGCAGGGGAACTTCTCGGGGCGAGCAGTACTTC.

The chain joins TRBV7-2 to TRBJ2-3; no reliable D call. CDR3 length: 12 amino acids. Trimming stripped 3 bases from V and 6 bases from J, with 7 bases between. Germline lookup yields CDR1 SGHTA and CDR2 FQGNSA. The CDR3 loop reads CASSFLGDTQYF. As DNA, the CDR3 is TGTGCCAGCAGCTTCTTGGGCGATACGCAGTATTTT.

This clone has a single count. The chain uses TRBV19 and TRBJ1-4; D is possibly TRBD1 (6 bases). The CDR3 is made up of 14 amino acids. The germline V gene has CDR1 LNHDA and CDR2 SQIVND (reference sequence). V lost 3 bases and J lost 6, with 11 bases in between. CDR3 DNA sequence: TGTGCCAGTAGTATTCAGGGGCTCGATGAAAAACTGTTTTTT. Amino acid sequence: CASSIQGLDEKLFF.

CDR3 sequence: CASSRQREGHEQFF. The DNA of the CDR3 is TGCGCCAGCAGCCGGCAGCGGGAGGGCCATGAGCAGTTCTTC. The chain joins TRBV5-1 to TRBJ2-1; TRBD2 matches at 10 bases. V lost 4 bases, J lost 8 bases, and 6 bases stayed unmatched. From germline, CDR1 is SGHRS and CDR2 YFSETQ. This CDR3 has 14 residues.

This clone was observed a handful of times. The chain links TRBV5-6 to TRBJ2-1; 9 positions match TRBD1. The CDR3 consists of 15 residues. The junction had 3 bases not matched to a gene; V was cut back by 1 base and J by 4 bases. The germline V gene encodes CDR1 SGHDT and CDR2 YYEEEE. CDR3 residues: CASSLTGGIYNEQFF. DNA for the CDR3: TGTGCCAGCAGCTTGACAGGGGGCATTTACAATGAGCAGTTCTTC.

V is TRBV9 and J is TRBJ1-5; weak D call: TRBD1 (6 bases). The CDR3 length is 16 residues. In germline, CDR1 is SGDLS, CDR2 YYNGEE. The V and J ends lost 4 bases and 2 bases respectively, with 16 bases between them. In DNA form, the CDR3 reads TGTGCCAGCAGCTCACTCGGGGGGCTGGGCAATCAGCCCCAGCATTTT. It codes for CASSSLGGLGNQPQHF.

This sequence joins TRBV6-5 and TRBJ1-1; 7 bases fit TRBD1. The CDR3 runs 14 residues. V gave up 6 bases and J gave up 4 bases; unmatched junction bases: 8. Germline V CDR1 and CDR2: MNHEY, SVGAGI. The CDR3 region has the DNA TGTGCCAGCAGCCAGGGACAGTTTGGCACTGAAGCTTTCTTT. It specifies CASSQGQFGTEAFF.

The DNA of the CDR3 is TGTGCCAGCAGAGGGGAAAGATTTGAGCAGGGGCTGTTTTTT. It specifies CASRGERFEQGLFF. The V and J genes are TRBV2 and TRBJ1-4, with D perhaps matching TRBD1 (6 bases). CDR1 is SNHLY and CDR2 is FYNNEI in the germline V gene. V lost 6 bases and J 14 bases, leaving 22 bases between the germline ends. CDR3 size: 14 residues.

The genes are TRBV2 and TRBJ1-1; 8 nucleotides agree with TRBD1. Trimming took 6 bases from V and 1 from J; bases not matched to a gene: 10. The CDR3 sequence is 16 residues long. Per the germline V gene, CDR1 is SNHLY and CDR2 is FYNNEI. Here the CDR3 DNA reads TGTGCCAGCAGGCGATGGACCGGGACAGGGAACACTGAAGCTTTCTTT. This gives the protein CASRRWTGTGNTEAFF.

The chain recombines TRBV11-3 with TRBJ1-2; D unresolved. Per germline, CDR1 SGHNT and CDR2 YENEEA. The CDR3 sequence is 11 residues long. Trimming stripped 5 bases from V and 8 bases from J, with 9 bases between. The CDR3 DNA reads as TGTGCCAGCAGCCATGTCGGGGGCTACACCTTC. It encodes CASSHVGGYTF.

The rearrangement joins TRBV7-8 to TRBJ1-1; D not certain. There are 14 residues in the CDR3. Germline assignment: CDR1 SGHVS and CDR2 FQNEAQ. V was cut by 4 bases and J by 0 bases, with 9 bases left in between. CDR3 residues: CASSSGSMNTEAFF. The CDR3 nucleotides read TGTGCCAGCAGCTCTGGTAGTATGAACACTGAAGCTTTCTTT.

This clone was seen a few times. The chain has TRBV7-8 and TRBJ2-7; 12 bases are a match to TRBD2. The CDR3 extends over 17 amino acids. CDR1 is SGHVS and CDR2 is FQNEAQ in the germline V gene. Germline trimming cut 5 bases from V and 5 bases from J; bases unmatched to any gene: 13. CDR3 region: CASSPTRLAGESDEQYF. The CDR3 region has the DNA TGTGCCAGCAGCCCAACGCGACTAGCGGGAGAATCGGACGAGCAGTACTTC. Using reference TRBV7-8 and TRBJ2-7 for the parts outside the CDR3, the full variable domain is GAGVSQSPRYKVAKRGQDVALRCDPISGHVSLFWYQQALGQGPEFLTYFQNEAQLDKSGLPSDRFFAERPEGSVSTLKIQRTQQEDSAVYLCASSPTRLAGESDEQYFGPGTRLTVT.

J is TRBJ1-2 and V is TRBV4-1; TRBD1 might be the D (6 bases). The CDR3 runs to 16 residues. The ends were cut back, 1 base at V and 3 bases at J, with 15 bases in the middle. CDR1 is MGHRA and CDR2 is YSYEKL in the germline V gene. The CDR3 region has the DNA TGCGCCAGCAGCCAAGGGAACCGGGACACTCACTATGGCTACACCTTC. Translation: CASSQGNRDTHYGYTF.

The chain links TRBV4-1 to TRBJ2-7; D is possibly TRBD2 (5 bases). The CDR3 has 15 amino acids. V was cut by 4 bases and J by 0 bases, with 13 bases left in between. CDR1 and CDR2 from the germline V gene are MGHRA and YSYEKL. The CDR3 reads CASSLSVGSSYEQYF. The CDR3 DNA follows: TGCGCCAGCAGCCTTTCTGTGGGGAGCTCCTACGAGCAGTACTTC.

The chain joins TRBV30 to TRBJ1-1, with a tentative D call TRBD1 (6 bases). The length of the CDR3 is 13 residues. Germline loops: CDR1 GTSNPN, CDR2 SVGIG (reference sequence). V dropped 1 base and J dropped 5 bases, with 11 bases sitting between them. CDR3 sequence reads: CAWSGGGLTEAFF. The DNA for the CDR3 is TGTGCCTGGAGTGGGGGGGGGCTAACTGAAGCTTTCTTT.

The J gene is TRBJ2-6, the V gene TRBV2; 7 nucleotides match TRBD2. This CDR3 is built from 15 residues. Germline CDR1 is SNHLY and CDR2 is FYNNEI. The V gene end was trimmed by 8 bases and the J gene end by 4 bases; junction bases not matched to a gene: 8. CDR3 in DNA: TGTGCCAGCGTTGAGGGGAGGGACGGGGCCAACGTCCTGACTTTC. The encoded protein is CASVEGRDGANVLTF.